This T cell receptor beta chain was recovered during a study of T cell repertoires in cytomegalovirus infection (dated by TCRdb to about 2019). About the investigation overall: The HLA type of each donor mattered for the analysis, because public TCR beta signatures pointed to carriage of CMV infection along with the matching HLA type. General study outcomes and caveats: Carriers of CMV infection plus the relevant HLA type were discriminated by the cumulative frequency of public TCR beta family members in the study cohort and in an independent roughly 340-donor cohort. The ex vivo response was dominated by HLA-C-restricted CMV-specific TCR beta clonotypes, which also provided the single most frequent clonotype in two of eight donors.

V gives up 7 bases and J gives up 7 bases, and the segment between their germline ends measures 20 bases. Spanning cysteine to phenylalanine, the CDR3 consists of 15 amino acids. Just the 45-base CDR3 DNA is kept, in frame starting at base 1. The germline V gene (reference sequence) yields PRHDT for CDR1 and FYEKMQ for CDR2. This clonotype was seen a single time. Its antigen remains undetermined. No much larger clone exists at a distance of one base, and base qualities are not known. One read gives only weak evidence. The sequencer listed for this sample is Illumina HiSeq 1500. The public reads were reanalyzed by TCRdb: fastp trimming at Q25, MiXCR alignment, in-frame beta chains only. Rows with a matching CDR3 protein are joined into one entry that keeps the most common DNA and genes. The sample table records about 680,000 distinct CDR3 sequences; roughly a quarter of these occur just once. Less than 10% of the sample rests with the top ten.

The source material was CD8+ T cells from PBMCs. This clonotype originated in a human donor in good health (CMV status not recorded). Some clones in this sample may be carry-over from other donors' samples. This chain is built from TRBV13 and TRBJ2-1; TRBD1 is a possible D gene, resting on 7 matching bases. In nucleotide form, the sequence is TGTGCCAGCAACTCCCCCGCAGGGGGAGGAAATGAGCAGTTCTTC. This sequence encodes CASNSPAGGGNEQFF.